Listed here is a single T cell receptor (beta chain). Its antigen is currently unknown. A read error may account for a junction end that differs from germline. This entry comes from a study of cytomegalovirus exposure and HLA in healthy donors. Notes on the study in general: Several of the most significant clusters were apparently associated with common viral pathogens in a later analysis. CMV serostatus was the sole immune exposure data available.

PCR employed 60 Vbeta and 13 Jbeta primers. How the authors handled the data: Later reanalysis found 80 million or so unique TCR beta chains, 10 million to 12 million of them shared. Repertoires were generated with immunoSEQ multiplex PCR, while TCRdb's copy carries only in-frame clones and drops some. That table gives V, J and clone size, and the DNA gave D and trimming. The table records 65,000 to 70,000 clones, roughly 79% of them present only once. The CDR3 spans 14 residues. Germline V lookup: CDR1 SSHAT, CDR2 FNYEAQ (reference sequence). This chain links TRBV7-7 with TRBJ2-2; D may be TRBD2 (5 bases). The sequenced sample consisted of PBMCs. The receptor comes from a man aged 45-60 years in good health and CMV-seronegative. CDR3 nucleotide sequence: TGTGCTAGCAGCTTTGGTCCGGGGACCGGGGAGCTGTTTTTT. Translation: CASSFGPGTGELFF.